The 12 T cell receptor beta chains below all came from one sample that was sequenced in a study of T cell repertoires in aging, cancer and after chemotherapy (dated 2019 in TCRdb). Sequenced using an Illumina MiSeq. Multiplex touch-down PCR with a mixed TRB-A/B primer pool was used to amplify rearranged TRB sequences covering the V, D and J segments. TCRdb reprocessing: public reads trimmed at Q25 with fastp, clones called with MiXCR, in-frame beta chains kept. Rows merge per CDR3 protein into single entries with the most common DNA and genes. The sample yields approximately 6,300 distinct CDR3 sequences; 25% to 35% were counted once. The top ten clonotypes cover about 30% of the sample. TCR beta rearrangements were amplified from genomic DNA extracted from peripheral blood rather than from sorted cells or RNA. Sample: blood. The receptors were sampled from a human donor with a blood cancer.

Only a few counts were recorded for this clonotype. This chain links TRBV6-4 with TRBJ1-1; 8 bases map to TRBD1. The junction had 4 bases not matched to a gene; V was cut back by 2 bases and J by 5 bases. Germline loops: CDR1 MRHNA, CDR2 SNTAGT. This CDR3 is 14 amino acids long. The CDR3 region is CASSDTDRATEAFF. CDR3 DNA: TGTGCCAGCAGTGACACGGACAGGGCGACTGAAGCTTTCTTT.

This clonotype was seen only a few times. This rearrangement joins TRBV18 to TRBJ2-5, with 8 bases lining up with TRBD1. V shed 4 bases, J shed 5 bases, and the junction held 0 bases outside the gene matches. CDR1 and CDR2 from the germline V gene are KGHSH and LQKENI. CDR3 length: 12 amino acids. The DNA of the CDR3 is TGTGCCAGCTCACGGGACAGGGAGACCCAGTACTTC. It codes for CASSRDRETQYF.

This chain uses TRBV6-6 with TRBJ1-2; D might be TRBD1 (5 bases). V dropped 10 bases and J dropped 5 bases, with 26 bases sitting between them. The CDR3 runs 16 residues. The germline gives CDR1 MNHNY, CDR2 SVGAGI (reference sequence). Here the CDR3 reads CATTRSGSGPFYGYTF. CDR3 DNA: TGTGCCACTACCCGGTCGGGGTCAGGGCCCTTTTATGGCTACACCTTC.

J is TRBJ1-1 and V is TRBV5-6, with 8 bases identical to TRBD1. The V segment lost 3 bases and the J segment 0 bases; nucleotides outside the gene matches: 10. Germline CDR1 and CDR2: SGHDT and YYEEEE. The CDR3 is made up of 17 amino acids. The CDR3 region has the DNA TGTGCCAGCAGCTACGACAGGGGTAGGGATTTGAACACTGAAGCTTTCTTT. Protein sequence: CASSYDRGRDLNTEAFF.

This clonotype was counted a few times. J is TRBJ2-2 and V is TRBV6-4; unclear D gene. In germline, CDR1 is MRHNA, CDR2 SNTAGT. This CDR3 is 13 amino acids long. Trimming cost V 6 bases and J 6 bases, with 11 bases left between them. This CDR3 is CASSPWPAGELFF. For the CDR3, the DNA is TGTGCCAGCAGCCCGTGGCCAGCCGGGGAGCTGTTTTTT.

The chain is built from TRBV5-6 and TRBJ1-2; D call uncertain. CDR3 length: 12 amino acids. Per germline, CDR1 SGHDT and CDR2 YYEEEE. Trimming cost V 2 bases and J 4 bases, with 6 bases left between them. CDR3: CASSFGSYGYTF. As DNA, the CDR3 is TGTGCCAGCAGCTTTGGCAGCTATGGCTACACCTTC.

The chain has TRBV12-3 or TRBV12-4 and TRBJ1-4; weak D call: TRBD1 (5 bases). The ends were cut back, 6 bases at V and 0 bases at J, with 17 bases in the middle. The CDR3 is made up of 17 amino acids. Written as DNA, the CDR3 is TGTGCCAGCAGGGTCGGGACGGTCGCTTCAACTAATGAAAAACTGTTTTTT. Translating it yields CASRVGTVASTNEKLFF.

By proportion, this clonotype is medium-sized. This chain joins TRBV19 and TRBJ2-1; the D is unclear. Germline values: CDR1 LNHDA, CDR2 SQIVND (reference sequence). The CDR3 length is 11 residues. Trimming removed 7 bases at V and 4 bases at J, with 5 bases between. The CDR3 nucleotides are TGTGCCAGTACCTCGTACAATGAGCAGTTCTTC. Translated: CASTSYNEQFF.

This clonotype was seen more than once but under ten times. The J gene is TRBJ2-1, the V gene TRBV7-9, with 10 positions matching TRBD2. V lost 5 bases, J lost 10 bases, and 5 bases stayed unmatched. The CDR3 covers 13 residues. Per the germline V gene, CDR1 is SEHNR and CDR2 is FQNEAQ (reference sequence). CDR3 region: CASSHSGRLEQFF. The CDR3 region has the DNA TGTGCCAGCAGCCATAGCGGGAGGCTCGAGCAGTTCTTC.

J is TRBJ2-2 and V is TRBV6-5; possibly TRBD1 or TRBD2 for D (5 bases each). Germline V gene data show CDR1 as MNHEY and CDR2 as SVGAGI. This CDR3 is 18 amino acids long. Deletions cut 0 bases from V and 3 bases from J, with 17 bases between. In nucleotides, the CDR3 is TGTGCCAGCAGTTACTCGACCGGGACCCGAGTTCACACCGGGGAGCTGTTTTTT. Translating gives CASSYSTGTRVHTGELFF.

As DNA, the CDR3 is TGCAGTGCGGATCGGACAGGGGGCGACGAGCAGTACTTC. This sequence encodes CSADRTGGDEQYF. This sequence joins TRBV20-1 and TRBJ2-7; 11 positions match TRBD1. V trimming: 6 bases; J trimming: 5 bases; junction bases outside the gene matches: 6. This CDR3 region has 13 residues. Germline V gene lookup returns CDR1 DFQATT and CDR2 SNEGSKA (reference sequence).

The chain is built from TRBV19 and TRBJ1-1, with a tentative D call TRBD1 (5 bases). V was clipped by 3 bases and J by 0 bases, with 14 bases between them. From germline, CDR1 is LNHDA and CDR2 SQIVND (reference sequence). The CDR3 extends over 16 amino acids. The CDR3 nucleotides are TGTGCCAGTAGTATTGAGTCTGGGGCCATGAACACTGAAGCTTTCTTT. Translated: CASSIESGAMNTEAFF.